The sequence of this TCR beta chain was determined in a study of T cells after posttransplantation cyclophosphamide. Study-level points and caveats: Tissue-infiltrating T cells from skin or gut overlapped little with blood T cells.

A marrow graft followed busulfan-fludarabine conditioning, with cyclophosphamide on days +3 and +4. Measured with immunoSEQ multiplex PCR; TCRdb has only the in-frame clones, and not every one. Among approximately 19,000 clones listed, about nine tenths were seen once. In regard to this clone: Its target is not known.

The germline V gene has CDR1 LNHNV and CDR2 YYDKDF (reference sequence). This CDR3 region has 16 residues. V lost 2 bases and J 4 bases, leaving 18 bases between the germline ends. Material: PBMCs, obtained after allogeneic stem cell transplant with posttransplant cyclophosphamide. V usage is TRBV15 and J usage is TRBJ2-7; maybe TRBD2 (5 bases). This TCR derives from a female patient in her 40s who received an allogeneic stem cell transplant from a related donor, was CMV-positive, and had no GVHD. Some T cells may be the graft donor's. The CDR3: CATSRPDRLGSYEQYF. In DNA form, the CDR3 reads TGTGCCACCAGCAGACCAGACCGTCTTGGGAGTTACGAGCAGTACTTC.